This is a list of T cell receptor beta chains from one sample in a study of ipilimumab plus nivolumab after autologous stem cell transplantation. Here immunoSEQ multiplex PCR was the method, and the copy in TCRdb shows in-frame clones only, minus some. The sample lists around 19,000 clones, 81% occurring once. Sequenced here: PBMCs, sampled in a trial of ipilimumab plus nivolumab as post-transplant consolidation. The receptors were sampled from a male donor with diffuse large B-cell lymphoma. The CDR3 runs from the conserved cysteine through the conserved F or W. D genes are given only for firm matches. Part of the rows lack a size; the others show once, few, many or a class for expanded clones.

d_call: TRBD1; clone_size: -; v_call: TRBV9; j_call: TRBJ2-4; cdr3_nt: TGTGCCAGCAGCGCAACAGGGGGCCTTAAAAACATTCAGTACTTC; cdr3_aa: CASSATGGLKNIQYF
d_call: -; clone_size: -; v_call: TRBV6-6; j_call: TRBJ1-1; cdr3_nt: TGTGCCAGCGGTTACAGGAACACTGAAGCTTTCTTT; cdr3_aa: CASGYRNTEAFF
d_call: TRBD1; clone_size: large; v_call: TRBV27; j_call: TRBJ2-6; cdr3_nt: TGTGCCAGCAGTTCGACAGGGAGTGATATTGGGGCCAACGTCCTGACTTTC; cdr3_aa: CASSSTGSDIGANVLTF
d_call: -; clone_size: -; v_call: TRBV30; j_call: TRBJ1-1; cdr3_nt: TGTGCCTGGAGGCGACGGGCCGGGAGGTCTTTCTTT; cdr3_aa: CAWRRRAGRSFF
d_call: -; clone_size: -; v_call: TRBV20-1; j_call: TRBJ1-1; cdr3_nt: TGCAGTGCACTGGGCACTGAAGCTTTCTTT; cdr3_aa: CSALGTEAFF
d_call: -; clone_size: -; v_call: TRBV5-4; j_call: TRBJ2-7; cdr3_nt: TGTGCCAGCAGCTCGGACGGGCCCGAGCAGTACTTC; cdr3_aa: CASSSDGPEQYF
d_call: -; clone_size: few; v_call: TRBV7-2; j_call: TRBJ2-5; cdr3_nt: TGTGCCAGCAGCCCCGTGCCCCAGGGGCCCCAAGAGACCCAGTACTTC; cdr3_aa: CASSPVPQGPQETQYF
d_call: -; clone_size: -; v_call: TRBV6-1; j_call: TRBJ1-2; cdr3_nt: TGTGCCAGCAGGCCAGGACACGTCGTTAACTATGGCTACACCTTC; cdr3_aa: CASRPGHVVNYGYTF
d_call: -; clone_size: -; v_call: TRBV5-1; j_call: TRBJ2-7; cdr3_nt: TGCGCCAGCAGCCAACAAGGCCTCGAGCAGTACTTC; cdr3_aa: CASSQQGLEQYF
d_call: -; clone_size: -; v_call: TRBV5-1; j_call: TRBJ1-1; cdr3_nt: TGCGCCAGCAGCTTGGTTTCAGCTATGAACACTGAAGCTTTCTTT; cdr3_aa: CASSLVSAMNTEAFF
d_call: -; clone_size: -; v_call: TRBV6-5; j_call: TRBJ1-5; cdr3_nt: TGTGCCAGCAGTTACTCGCGGGAAGTCAATCAGCCCCAGCATTTT; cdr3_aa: CASSYSREVNQPQHF
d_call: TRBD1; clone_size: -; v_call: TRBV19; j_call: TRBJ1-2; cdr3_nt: TGTGCCAGCCGACAGGGACTAAACTATGGCTACACCTTC; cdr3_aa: CASRQGLNYGYTF
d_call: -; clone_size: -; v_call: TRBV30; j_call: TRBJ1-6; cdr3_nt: TGTGCCTGGAGTGCCGGGACACTTTCACCCCTCCACTTT; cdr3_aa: CAWSAGTLSPLHF
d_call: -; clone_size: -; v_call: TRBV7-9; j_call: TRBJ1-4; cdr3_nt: TGTGCCAGCAGCCGCCGGGTGGGGGCCGTGGCGGAAAAACTGTTTTTT; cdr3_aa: CASSRRVGAVAEKLFF
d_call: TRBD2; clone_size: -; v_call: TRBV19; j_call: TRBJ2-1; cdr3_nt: TGTGCCAGTAGTACGCGAGGGACTAGCGGGAGCAATGAGCAGTTCTTC; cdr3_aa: CASSTRGTSGSNEQFF
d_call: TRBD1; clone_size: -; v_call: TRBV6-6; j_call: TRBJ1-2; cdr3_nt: TGTGCCAGCAGTCCACGACAGGGGAATGGCTACACCTTC; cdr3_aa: CASSPRQGNGYTF
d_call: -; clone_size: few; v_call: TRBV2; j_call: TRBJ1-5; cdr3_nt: TGTGCCAGCAGCGGGGGTGCGGTCTATAGCAATCAGCCCCAGCATTTT; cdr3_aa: CASSGGAVYSNQPQHF
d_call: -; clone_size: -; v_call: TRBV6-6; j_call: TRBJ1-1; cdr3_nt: TGTGCCAGCAGCAGGAACACTGAAGCTTTCTTT; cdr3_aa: CASSRNTEAFF
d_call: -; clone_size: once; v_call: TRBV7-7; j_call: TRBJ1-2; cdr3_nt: TGTGCCAGCAGCTTAGAGGGGAGAGGTGATGGCTACACCTTC; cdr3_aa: CASSLEGRGDGYTF
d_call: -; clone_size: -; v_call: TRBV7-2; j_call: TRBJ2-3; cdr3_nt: TGTGCCAGCGCCTCCTCAGATACGCAGTATTTT; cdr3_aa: CASASSDTQYF
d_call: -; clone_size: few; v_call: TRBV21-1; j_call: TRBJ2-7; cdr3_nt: TGTGCCAGCAGCAATACGTACGGAGGACAGGGCAGCTCCTACGAGCAGTACTTC; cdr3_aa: CASSNTYGGQGSSYEQYF
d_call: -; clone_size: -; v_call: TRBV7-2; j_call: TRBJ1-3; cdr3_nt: TGTGCCAGCAGCTTCGTAAGAGGGGCTGGAAACACCATATATTTT; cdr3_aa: CASSFVRGAGNTIYF
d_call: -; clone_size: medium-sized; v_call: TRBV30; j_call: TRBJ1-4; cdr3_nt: TGTGCCTGGAGTGACAAAGGGATAAGTGAAAAACTGTTTTTT; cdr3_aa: CAWSDKGISEKLFF
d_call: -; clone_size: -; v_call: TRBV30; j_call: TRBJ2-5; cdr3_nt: TGTGCCTGGATCAACGGGGGAGAGACCCAGTACTTC; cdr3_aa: CAWINGGETQYF
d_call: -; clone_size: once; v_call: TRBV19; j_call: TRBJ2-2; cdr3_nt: TGTGCCAGTAGGCAGGGTGCGGCCATCGCCGGGGAGCTGTTTTTT; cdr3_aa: CASRQGAAIAGELFF
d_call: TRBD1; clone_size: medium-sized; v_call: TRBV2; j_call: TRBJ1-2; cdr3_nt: TGTGCCACATTTTTAGGGGACAGAGAGAACTATGGCTACACCTTC; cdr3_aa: CATFLGDRENYGYTF
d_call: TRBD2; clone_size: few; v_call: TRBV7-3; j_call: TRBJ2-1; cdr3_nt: TGTGCCAGCAGCCGAATAGCGGGGGTACAGAATGAGCAGTTCTTC; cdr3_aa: CASSRIAGVQNEQFF